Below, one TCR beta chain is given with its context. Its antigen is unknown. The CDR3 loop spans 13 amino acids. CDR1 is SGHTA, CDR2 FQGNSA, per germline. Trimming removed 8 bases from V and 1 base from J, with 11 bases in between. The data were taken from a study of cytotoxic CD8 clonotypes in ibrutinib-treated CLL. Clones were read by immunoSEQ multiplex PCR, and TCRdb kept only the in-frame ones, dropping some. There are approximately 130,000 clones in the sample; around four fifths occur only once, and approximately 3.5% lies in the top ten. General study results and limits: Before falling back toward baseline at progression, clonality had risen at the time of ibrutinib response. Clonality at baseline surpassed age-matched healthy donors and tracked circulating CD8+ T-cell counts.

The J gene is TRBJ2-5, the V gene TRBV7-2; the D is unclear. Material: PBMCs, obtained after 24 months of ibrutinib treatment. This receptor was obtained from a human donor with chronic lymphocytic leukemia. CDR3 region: CASSPSVQETQYF. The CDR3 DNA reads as TGTGCCAGCTCGCCTTCCGTCCAAGAGACCCAGTACTTC.